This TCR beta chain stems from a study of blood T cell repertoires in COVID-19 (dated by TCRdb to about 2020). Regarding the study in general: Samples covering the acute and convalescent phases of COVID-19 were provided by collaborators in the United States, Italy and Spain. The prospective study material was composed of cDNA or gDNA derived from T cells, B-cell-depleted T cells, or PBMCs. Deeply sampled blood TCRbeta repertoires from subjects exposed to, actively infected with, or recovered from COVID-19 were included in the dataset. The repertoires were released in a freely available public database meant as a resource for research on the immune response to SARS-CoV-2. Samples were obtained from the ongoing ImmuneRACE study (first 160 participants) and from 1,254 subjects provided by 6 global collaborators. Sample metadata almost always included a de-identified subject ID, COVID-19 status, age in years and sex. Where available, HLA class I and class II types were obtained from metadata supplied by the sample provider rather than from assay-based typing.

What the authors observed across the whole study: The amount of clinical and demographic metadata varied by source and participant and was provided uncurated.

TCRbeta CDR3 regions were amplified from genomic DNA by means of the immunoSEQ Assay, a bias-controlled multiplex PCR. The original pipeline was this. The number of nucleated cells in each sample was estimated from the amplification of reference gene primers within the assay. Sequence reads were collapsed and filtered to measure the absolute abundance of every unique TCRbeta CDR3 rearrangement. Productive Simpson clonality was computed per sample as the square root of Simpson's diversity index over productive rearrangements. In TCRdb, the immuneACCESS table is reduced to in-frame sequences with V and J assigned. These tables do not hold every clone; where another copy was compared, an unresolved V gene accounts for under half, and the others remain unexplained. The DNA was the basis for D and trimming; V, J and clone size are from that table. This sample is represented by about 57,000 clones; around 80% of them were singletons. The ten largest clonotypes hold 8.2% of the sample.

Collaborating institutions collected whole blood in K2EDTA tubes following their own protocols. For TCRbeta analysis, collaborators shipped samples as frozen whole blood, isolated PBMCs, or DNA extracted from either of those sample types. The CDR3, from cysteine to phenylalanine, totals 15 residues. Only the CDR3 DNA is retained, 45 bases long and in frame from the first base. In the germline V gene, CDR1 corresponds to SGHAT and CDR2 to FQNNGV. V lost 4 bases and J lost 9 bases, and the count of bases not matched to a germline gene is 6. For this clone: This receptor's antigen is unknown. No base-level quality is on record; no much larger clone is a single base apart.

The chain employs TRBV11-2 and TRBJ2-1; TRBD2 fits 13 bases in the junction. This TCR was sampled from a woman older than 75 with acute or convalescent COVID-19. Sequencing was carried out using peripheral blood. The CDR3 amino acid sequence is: CASSSTSGRAGEQFF. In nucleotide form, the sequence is TGTGCCAGCAGCTCTACTAGCGGGAGGGCCGGTGAGCAGTTCTTC. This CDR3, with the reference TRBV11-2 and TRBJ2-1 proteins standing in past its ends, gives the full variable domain EAGVAQSPRYKIIEKRQSVAFWCNPISGHATLYWYQQILGQGPKLLIQFQNNGVVDDSQLPKDRFSAERLKGVDSTLKIQPAKLEDSAVYLCASSSTSGRAGEQFFGPGTRLTVL.